These 5 T cell receptor beta chains were all obtained from the same sample, sequenced in a study of monozygotic twins with inflammatory bowel disease. TCRdb re-called the 5' RACE reads; one entry per CDR3 protein, DNA not given. This sample's table reports about 200,000 distinct CDR3 sequences. The sample taken for sequencing was blood. All receptors come from a human donor with ulcerative colitis or Crohn's disease, or a healthy co-twin of an affected twin (not recorded which).

The rearrangement uses TRBV7-9 and TRBJ2-3; the TCRdb call, TRBD2, lacks DNA for checking. Germline V gene sequence: CDR1 SEHNR, CDR2 FQNEAQ (reference sequence). CDR3 size: 17 residues. The CDR3 loop is CASSLAMASGSTDTQYF.

This chain uses TRBV5-1 with TRBJ1-4. The CDR3 has 14 amino acids. The germline V gene encodes CDR1 SGHRS and CDR2 YFSETQ. The CDR3 region is CASSPQATNEKLFF.

The chain carries TRBV12-3 or TRBV12-4 and TRBJ1-4. The CDR3 is 13 amino acids. The CDR3 sequence: CASSGWTQEKLFF.

This chain links TRBV5-1 with TRBJ2-4; TCRdb proposes TRBD1, but this gene call is untestable without DNA. The CDR3 loop spans 18 amino acids. CDR1 and CDR2 from the germline V gene are SGHRS and YFSETQ. CDR3 region: CASSLGLTPILAKNIQYF.

The V call is TRBV18, the J call TRBJ2-1; TCRdb lists TRBD1, though no DNA is available to test this call. There are 16 residues in the CDR3. Germline CDR1 is KGHSH and CDR2 is LQKENI. The CDR3 loop reads CASSPPTGGGYNEQFF.